The next 18 T cell receptor beta chains were all read from a single sample in a study of T-cell reconstitution after alpha-beta-depleted transplantation in children. Preparation of the TCRbeta library was carried out with unique molecular identifiers. One entry per CDR3 protein results from TCRdb running MiXCR on the PCR reads. The sample consists of approximately 190,000 distinct CDR3 sequences, 7.5% to 9.5% of them appearing once. Sequenced here: PBMCs, mostly from graft donor cells, sampled 360 days after TCRalphabeta/CD19-depleted stem cell transplant. The receptors come from a male patient aged 2-9 years who had a stem cell transplant for acute myeloid leukemia, so the T cells may come from the graft donor.

The chain has TRBV7-2 and TRBJ1-1, with 12 nucleotides matching TRBD1. V dropped 3 bases and J dropped 3; count of bases not matched to a gene: 8. Germline CDR1 is SGHTA and CDR2 is FQGNSA. This CDR3 region has 17 residues. CDR3 loop: CASSFPGQGALDTEAFF. The CDR3 region has the DNA TGTGCCAGCAGCTTCCCGGGACAGGGGGCTTTGGACACTGAAGCTTTCTTT.

The chain combines TRBV6-2 or TRBV6-3 with TRBJ2-1; TRBD2 matches at 12 bases. The CDR3 length is 15 residues. V lost 2 bases to trimming and J lost 9 bases; unmatched junction nucleotides: 5. Germline loops: CDR1 MNHEY, CDR2 SVGEGT. The CDR3 nucleotides are TGTGCCAGCAGTTACGGGACTAGCGGGTGGGGTGAGCAGTTCTTC. Translating gives CASSYGTSGWGEQFF.

This clonotype was picked up many times. This chain joins TRBV10-3 and TRBJ1-5, with TRBD1 identical over 7 bases. The V gene's germline CDR1 is ENHRY and CDR2 SYGVKD. J was trimmed by 5 bases and V by 1 base; bases with no gene match: 8. This CDR3 comprises 16 residues. CDR3 DNA sequence: TGTGCCATCAGTGAGTGGGGACAGATCGGAGATCAGCCCCAGCATTTT. As protein: CAISEWGQIGDQPQHF.

The table lists this clonotype with many counts. The chain combines TRBV7-9 with TRBJ1-3; D gene unclear. Germline CDR1 SEHNR, CDR2 FQNEAQ (reference sequence). This CDR3 comprises 13 residues. Trimming removed 3 bases from V and 0 bases from J, with 3 bases in between. The CDR3 reads CASSLGSGNTIYF. The CDR3 DNA sequence: TGTGCCAGCAGCTTGGGCTCTGGAAACACCATATATTTT.

This chain uses TRBV5-1 with TRBJ2-4, with 8 bases that match TRBD2. This CDR3 region has 14 residues. Germline CDR1 and CDR2: SGHRS and YFSETQ. The junction had 4 bases not matched to a gene; V was cut back by 0 bases and J by 8 bases. The CDR3 nucleotides are TGCGCCAGCAGCTTGGCGGGAGGGCGGGACATTCAGTACTTC. This translates into CASSLAGGRDIQYF.

This clonotype was seen a handful of times. The rearrangement joins TRBV12-3 or TRBV12-4 to TRBJ2-4, with D perhaps TRBD1 (5 bases). Trimming shortened V by 3 bases and J by 1 base, and 13 bases separated the two germline ends. This CDR3 is 16 amino acids long. CDR3: CASSLGPRVAKNIQYF. For the CDR3, the DNA is TGTGCCAGCAGTTTGGGGCCAAGAGTGGCCAAAAACATTCAGTACTTC.

This clonotype has more than one count but fewer than ten. The V gene is TRBV7-8, the J gene TRBJ1-1; the D gene is possibly TRBD1 (6 bases). CDR1 is SGHVS and CDR2 is FQNEAQ in the germline V gene. V lost 2 bases, J lost 5 bases, and 18 bases lay in between. The CDR3 consists of 16 residues. For the CDR3, the DNA is TGTGCCAGCAGCTTAATGAGGCGGGGGCCGGGAACTGAAGCTTTCTTT. Translated: CASSLMRRGPGTEAFF.

This sequence joins TRBV6-1 and TRBJ2-7; 9 bases fit TRBD2. Germline V lookup: CDR1 MNHNS, CDR2 SASEGT. J gave up 5 bases and V 5 bases, and 16 bases lay outside the gene matches. The CDR3 is made up of 17 amino acids. Written as DNA, the CDR3 is TGTGCCAGCAGTACCCTCTCAGGCCTAGCGGGACTTAACGAGCAGTACTTC. It encodes CASSTLSGLAGLNEQYF.

The chain has TRBV20-1 and TRBJ1-5, with unresolved D. V lost 6 bases, J lost 1 base, and 10 bases lay in between. This CDR3 comprises 13 residues. Germline V lookup: CDR1 DFQATT, CDR2 SNEGSKA (reference sequence). The CDR3 is CSADLGSNQPQHF. CDR3 in DNA: TGCAGTGCAGATTTAGGGAGCAATCAGCCCCAGCATTTT.

Ten or more counts support this clonotype. This chain links TRBV15 with TRBJ1-6, with TRBD1 as a possible D gene (6 bases). V was cut by 5 bases and J by 7 bases, with 15 bases left in between. The CDR3 runs to 15 residues. Germline V lookup: CDR1 LNHNV, CDR2 YYDKDF (reference sequence). This chain's CDR3 is CATSVQGVGNSPLHF. The CDR3 region has the DNA TGTGCCACCAGCGTACAGGGCGTAGGGAATTCACCCCTCCACTTT. The whole variable domain, remainder taken from reference TRBV15 and TRBJ1-6, is DAMVIQNPRYQVTQFGKPVTLSCSQTLNHNVMYWYQQKSSQAPKLLFHYYDKDFNNEADTPDNFQSRRPNTSFCFLDIRSPGLGDTAMYLCATSVQGVGNSPLHFGNGTRLTVT.

This clonotype was observed a few times. The chain carries TRBV7-6 and TRBJ2-1; D not resolved. Germline V lookup: CDR1 SGHVS, CDR2 FNYEAQ. The CDR3 loop spans 18 amino acids. V lost 1 base to trimming and J lost 0 bases, with 16 bases between them. CDR3 sequence reads: CASSLDPVASSSYNEQFF. The CDR3 DNA reads TGTGCCAGCAGCTTAGACCCCGTGGCCTCTTCCTCCTACAATGAGCAGTTCTTC.

This clonotype came up many times. Germline and junction disagree at one end, which may indicate a read error. The chain links TRBV15 to TRBJ2-1, with D unclear. CDR3 size: 14 residues. Per germline, CDR1 LNHNV and CDR2 YYDKDF (reference sequence). CDR3 in amino acids: CATSRDGSYNEQFF. CDR3 bases: TGTGCCACCAGCCGAGATGGCTCCTACAATGAGCAGTTCTTC.

This clonotype occurred many times. This chain uses TRBV20-1 with TRBJ2-7; 12 bases align to TRBD2. This CDR3 contains 16 residues. Germline V gives CDR1 DFQATT, CDR2 SNEGSKA (reference sequence). V lost 3 bases to trimming and J lost 3 bases; unmatched junction nucleotides: 9. CDR3 in amino acids: CSARGTSGWAVYEQYF. The CDR3 coding sequence is TGCAGTGCTAGGGGGACTAGCGGGTGGGCGGTCTACGAGCAGTACTTC.

This clonotype has ten or more counts. The genes are TRBV12-3 or TRBV12-4 and TRBJ2-1; D not resolved. This CDR3 has 12 amino acids. V dropped 3 bases and J dropped 6 bases, with 6 bases sitting between them. The DNA for the CDR3 is TGTGCCAGCAGTTTTGGTCCCAATGAGCAGTTCTTC. As protein: CASSFGPNEQFF.

This clonotype was observed a few times. This chain uses TRBV20-1 with TRBJ2-4; tentative D call: TRBD1 (5 bases). This CDR3 has 15 amino acids. Germline CDR1 DFQATT, CDR2 SNEGSKA (reference sequence). V was clipped by 3 bases and J by 1 base, with 13 bases between them. CDR3 coding DNA: TGCAGTGCTAGGGCTAGGGCAGGGGCCAAAAACATTCAGTACTTC. Protein product: CSARARAGAKNIQYF.

Many counts were recorded for this clonotype. The gene calls are TRBV10-3 and TRBJ2-2, with D uncertain. The V end lost 4 bases, the J end lost 6 bases, and 3 bases lay between the germline ends. Germline V gives CDR1 ENHRY, CDR2 SYGVKD. The CDR3 has 11 residues. The CDR3 bases are TGTGCCATCAGTGGGGCCGGGGAGCTGTTTTTT. Its protein is CAISGAGELFF.

This clonotype has at least ten counts. This chain links TRBV6-6 with TRBJ2-5; the match to TRBD1 covers 11 bases. With V trimmed by 6 bases and J by 5 bases, 2 bases remained unmatched. CDR1 is MNHNY and CDR2 is SVGAGI in the germline V gene (reference sequence). The CDR3 consists of 13 residues. The CDR3 is CASRDRGRETQYF. In DNA form, the CDR3 reads TGTGCCAGCAGGGACAGGGGGCGCGAGACCCAGTACTTC.

This clonotype has only a few counts. The chain is built from TRBV12-3 or TRBV12-4 and TRBJ2-7; 7 positions agree with TRBD1. The J segment lost 1 base and the V segment lost 3 bases, leaving 3 bases of the junction unmatched. The CDR3 is made up of 14 amino acids. CDR3 loop: CASSFRRGSYEQYF. CDR3 nucleotide sequence: TGTGCCAGCAGTTTCCGCAGGGGGTCCTACGAGCAGTACTTC.